Listed here is a single T cell receptor (beta chain). With 3 bases removed from V and 2 bases from J, the gap between germline ends came to 14 bases. Germline CDR1 is MDHEN and CDR2 is SYDVKM. The CDR3 has 15 residues. Repertoires were generated with immunoSEQ multiplex PCR, while TCRdb's copy carries only in-frame clones and drops some. Of tens of thousands of clones listed, roughly 90% are singletons. The sample belongs to a study of technical replicates of blood from several donors. The sample comprised T cells isolated from PBMCs. The V call is TRBV28, the J call TRBJ2-7; tentative D call: TRBD2 (6 bases). This TCR was sampled from a human donor in good health. Here the CDR3 DNA reads TGTGCCAGCAGTTTGAGGGGACTGGTCCCCTACGAGCAGTACTTC. This codes for CASSLRGLVPYEQYF. Full variable domain (outside the CDR3, taken from reference TRBV28 and TRBJ2-7): DVKVTQSSRYLVKRTGEKVFLECVQDMDHENMFWYRQDPGLGLRLIYFSYDVKMKEKGDIPEGYSVSREKKERFSLILESASTNQTSMYLCASSLRGLVPYEQYFGPGTRLTVT.